Listed below are T cell receptor beta chains from one sample, sequenced in a study of T cell responses to AZD1222 COVID-19 vaccine. Using immunoSEQ multiplex PCR, the repertoire was profiled, and TCRdb retains in-frame clones only, with some absent. This table has roughly 120,000 clones, about 90% appearing once. The sequences come from peripheral blood, collected 28 days after the second AZD1222 dose. These receptors were taken from an adult who received the AZD1222 COVID-19 vaccine. The CDR3 runs from the conserved cysteine through the conserved F or W.

cdr3_aa: CASSATAALHF
j_call: TRBJ1-6
v_call: TRBV7-6

cdr3_aa: CASSRGNTDTQYF
j_call: TRBJ2-3
v_call: TRBV18

cdr3_aa: CASSQAPGPLSYEQYF
j_call: TRBJ2-7
v_call: TRBV4-1

cdr3_aa: CASSLEAGGVNIQYF
j_call: TRBJ2-4
v_call: TRBV5-4

cdr3_aa: CASSRGGGNIQYF
j_call: TRBJ2-4
v_call: TRBV7-3

cdr3_aa: CASSRPEGMGANVLTF
j_call: TRBJ2-6
v_call: TRBV7-3

cdr3_aa: CASSLQGYGYTF
j_call: TRBJ1-2
v_call: TRBV28

cdr3_aa: CASSVGEGYGYTF
j_call: TRBJ1-2
v_call: TRBV9

cdr3_aa: CATSDLITQYF
j_call: TRBJ2-5
v_call: TRBV24-1

cdr3_aa: CASMRNRGEAFF
j_call: TRBJ1-1
v_call: TRBV6-5

cdr3_aa: CAWSAGTGTSYGYTF
j_call: TRBJ1-2
v_call: TRBV30

cdr3_aa: CASGVGASKFNEQFF
j_call: TRBJ2-1
v_call: TRBV2

cdr3_aa: CASSLDSAYEQYF
j_call: TRBJ2-7
v_call: TRBV28

cdr3_aa: CASKASNTEAFF
j_call: TRBJ1-1
v_call: TRBV19

cdr3_aa: CASSPRSGLGIYEQYF
j_call: TRBJ2-7
v_call: TRBV18

cdr3_aa: CASSSRTAGTGVNQPQHF
j_call: TRBJ1-5
v_call: TRBV28

cdr3_aa: CASSQETGGSYEQYF
j_call: TRBJ2-7
v_call: TRBV3-1/TRBV3-2

cdr3_aa: CASKDRGTLSNQPQHF
j_call: TRBJ1-5
v_call: TRBV2

cdr3_aa: CASSDSGGGYNEQFF
j_call: TRBJ2-1
v_call: TRBV6-4

cdr3_aa: CASSLGRSNQPQHF
j_call: TRBJ1-5
v_call: TRBV5-8

cdr3_aa: CASSLGTGLYNEQFF
j_call: TRBJ2-1
v_call: TRBV7-9

cdr3_aa: CASSLGQNTEAFF
j_call: TRBJ1-1
v_call: TRBV12-3/TRBV12-4

cdr3_aa: CASWAGRFHEQYF
j_call: TRBJ2-7
v_call: TRBV12-3/TRBV12-4

cdr3_aa: CASSLQGETQYF
j_call: TRBJ2-5
v_call: TRBV28

cdr3_aa: CASSLWTNSPLHF
j_call: TRBJ1-6
v_call: TRBV6-2/TRBV6-3

cdr3_aa: CASSGGGDLSGANVLTF
j_call: TRBJ2-6
v_call: TRBV2

cdr3_aa: CAWSDRGQSDTGELFF
j_call: TRBJ2-2
v_call: TRBV30

cdr3_aa: CSVSDHTQYF
j_call: TRBJ2-3
v_call: TRBV29-1

cdr3_aa: CASSLGLAEINEQFF
j_call: TRBJ2-1
v_call: TRBV11-2

cdr3_aa: CSVSGGEKLFF
j_call: TRBJ1-4
v_call: TRBV29-1

cdr3_aa: CASSPKWLTGVDVAQHF
j_call: TRBJ1-5
v_call: TRBV18

cdr3_aa: CASKTGGNSYEQYF
j_call: TRBJ2-7
v_call: TRBV2

cdr3_aa: CASSYSRIPSGDFYNEQFF
j_call: TRBJ2-1
v_call: TRBV6-2/TRBV6-3

cdr3_aa: CASSPGGRGNEQFF
j_call: TRBJ2-1
v_call: TRBV7-2

cdr3_aa: CASSLRGQETQYF
j_call: TRBJ2-5
v_call: TRBV11-1

cdr3_aa: CASSFDGDPRLKYEQYF
j_call: TRBJ2-7
v_call: TRBV25-1

cdr3_aa: CASSQNTGTQTF
j_call: TRBJ1-2
v_call: TRBV3-1/TRBV3-2

cdr3_aa: CASSQAPSDTQYF
j_call: TRBJ2-3
v_call: TRBV4-2

cdr3_aa: CAWSVRGGNYEQFF
j_call: TRBJ2-1
v_call: TRBV30

cdr3_aa: CASSYGGYGYTF
j_call: TRBJ1-2
v_call: TRBV6-5

cdr3_aa: CASSSGGYNEQFF
j_call: TRBJ2-1
v_call: TRBV7-3

cdr3_aa: CASSLRGDSGELFF
j_call: TRBJ2-2
v_call: TRBV2

cdr3_aa: CASIYPGGISNSPLHF
j_call: TRBJ1-6
v_call: TRBV2

cdr3_aa: CASSRPFDQETQYF
j_call: TRBJ2-5
v_call: TRBV28

cdr3_aa: CASSDGLAGLETQYF
j_call: TRBJ2-5
v_call: TRBV5-8

cdr3_aa: CATQKGLVLNEQFF
j_call: TRBJ2-1
v_call: TRBV13

cdr3_aa: CASSLVVGDGDNEQFF
j_call: TRBJ2-1
v_call: TRBV13

cdr3_aa: CASSPGQGREKLFF
j_call: TRBJ1-4
v_call: TRBV7-2

cdr3_aa: CASSVGENTEAFF
j_call: TRBJ1-1
v_call: TRBV9

cdr3_aa: CASSADTSNTEAFF
j_call: TRBJ1-1
v_call: TRBV5-1

cdr3_aa: CASSSHPGTSGKNEQFF
j_call: TRBJ2-1
v_call: TRBV9

cdr3_aa: CASRPVDVNEQFF
j_call: TRBJ2-1
v_call: TRBV12-3/TRBV12-4

cdr3_aa: CASSQEARATRNEQFF
j_call: TRBJ2-1
v_call: TRBV4-3

cdr3_aa: CASSRGTSGYTDTQYF
j_call: TRBJ2-3
v_call: TRBV5-1

cdr3_aa: CASTTSGNNEQFF
j_call: TRBJ2-1
v_call: TRBV6-5

cdr3_aa: CASSSLANYGYTF
j_call: TRBJ1-2
v_call: TRBV11-2

cdr3_aa: CASRSTRATEAFF
j_call: TRBJ1-1
v_call: TRBV11-2